A selection of T cell receptor beta chains follows, all from one sample in a study of response to subunit inactivated influenza vaccine. TCRdb ran MiXCR on the RT-PCR reads and lists one entry per CDR3 protein. The sample records roughly 700,000 distinct CDR3 sequences, approximately 13% being singletons. This sample comprised PBMCs from blood, obtained 14 days before vaccination. These TCRs come from a man between 50 and 59 years old who received an inactivated influenza vaccine. The CDR3 runs from the conserved cysteine through the conserved F or W. D genes are given only for firm matches. Not all rows give a size; the values are once, few, many and, for expanded clones, a class.

abundance,v_gene,j_gene,d_gene,CDR3aa,CDR3nt
many,TRBV12-3/TRBV12-4,TRBJ1-2,.,CASTQSLGNYHNYGYTF,TGTGCCAGCACCCAAAGTTTAGGAAATTATCATAACTATGGCTACACCTTC
few,TRBV27,TRBJ2-1,.,CASSFTGTYNEQFF,TGTGCCAGCAGTTTTACCGGGACTTACAATGAGCAGTTCTTC
.,TRBV19,TRBJ1-3,.,CASKSSGSSGNTIYF,TGTGCCAGTAAAAGCTCAGGAAGTTCGGGAAACACCATATATTTT
.,TRBV5-1,TRBJ2-7,TRBD2,CASSLGLASLSYEQYF,TGCGCCAGCAGCTTGGGACTAGCCTCCCTTTCCTACGAGCAGTACTTC
.,TRBV6-2/TRBV6-3,TRBJ2-7,TRBD2,CASSSFTSGTQREQYF,TGTGCCAGCAGTTCTTTCACTAGCGGGACTCAGCGGGAGCAGTACTTC
.,TRBV7-8,TRBJ2-2,TRBD2,CASSPIAGSGSNTGELFF,TGTGCCAGCAGCCCAATAGCGGGGAGCGGGTCGAACACCGGGGAGCTGTTTTTT
few,TRBV5-1,TRBJ2-5,TRBD2,CASSLRLAGIQETQYF,TGCGCCAGCAGCTTGAGACTAGCGGGAATTCAAGAGACCCAGTACTTC
few,TRBV12-3/TRBV12-4,TRBJ2-2,.,CASRRNSENTGELFF,TGTGCCAGCAGAAGAAATTCGGAGAACACCGGGGAGCTGTTTTTT
.,TRBV7-4,TRBJ2-7,.,CASNWGSQGKGYEQYF,TGTGCCAGCAACTGGGGATCCCAGGGGAAAGGCTACGAGCAGTACTTC
few,TRBV4-3,TRBJ2-6,TRBD2,CASSQGGGGGANVLTF,TGCGCCAGCAGCCAAGGGGGGGGTGGAGGGGCCAACGTCCTGACTTTC
.,TRBV5-1,TRBJ2-7,TRBD1,CASSLTVSRTGSEQYF,TGCGCCAGCAGCTTGACGGTTTCCAGGACAGGGTCAGAGCAGTACTTC
once,TRBV5-6,TRBJ2-7,.,CASSPAGRCYEQYF,TGTGCCAGCAGCCCGGCGGGGCGCTGCTACGAGCAGTACTTC
few,TRBV2,TRBJ2-3,TRBD1,CASSGTGKGDTQYF,TGTGCCAGCAGTGGGACAGGCAAGGGGGATACGCAGTATTTT
.,TRBV7-2,TRBJ2-2,.,CASRRGHLNTGELFF,TGTGCCAGCAGAAGGGGACACCTGAACACCGGGGAGCTGTTTTTT
.,TRBV24-1,TRBJ1-1,.,CATSDTMNTEAFF,TGTGCCACCAGTGACACTATGAACACTGAAGCTTTCTTT
.,TRBV5-1,TRBJ2-1,TRBD1,CASSSDRGTYNEQFF,TGCGCCAGCAGCTCGGACAGGGGGACCTACAATGAGCAGTTCTTC
few,TRBV4-2,TRBJ2-5,TRBD2,CASSQAPGGRETQYF,TGTGCCAGCAGCCAAGCCCCGGGAGGAAGGGAGACCCAGTACTTC
many,TRBV7-9,TRBJ2-1,TRBD1,CASSYPLQGAAYNEQFF,TGTGCCAGCAGCTACCCCCTACAGGGGGCAGCCTACAATGAGCAGTTCTTC
.,TRBV28,TRBJ2-7,TRBD1,CASSSVDRASLVYEQYF,TGTGCCAGCAGTTCCGTGGACAGGGCTAGTCTTGTCTACGAGCAGTACTTC
once,TRBV5-1,TRBJ1-1,.,CASSYQELTEAFF,TGCGCCAGCAGTTACCAGGAGCTCACTGAAGCTTTCTTT
few,TRBV3-1,TRBJ1-1,.,CASSQGFSGRGNTEAFF,TGTGCCAGCAGCCAAGGATTTTCGGGACGGGGCAACACTGAAGCTTTCTTT
.,TRBV28,TRBJ2-7,.,CASIPVGHGLLSPKSYEQYF,TGTGCCAGCATCCCCGTAGGCCACGGCCTCCTCTCTCCCAAGTCCTACGAGCAGTACTTC
.,TRBV7-6,TRBJ2-5,.,CASNLGGGRETQYF,TGTGCCAGCAACCTAGGAGGGGGGCGAGAGACCCAGTACTTC
many,TRBV5-1,TRBJ2-5,.,CASSLLAETQYF,TGCGCCAGCAGCTTGCTGGCAGAGACCCAGTACTTC
.,TRBV10-3,TRBJ2-5,TRBD1,CAISTGVGSQETQYF,TGTGCCATCAGTACAGGGGTGGGGTCACAAGAGACCCAGTACTTC
.,TRBV20-1,TRBJ2-5,.,CSARDVRGQETQYF,TGCAGTGCTAGAGATGTACGAGGGCAAGAGACCCAGTACTTC
.,TRBV27,TRBJ2-2,TRBD2,CASSPFWASGEPGELFF,TGTGCCAGCAGTCCCTTTTGGGCTAGCGGGGAGCCCGGGGAGCTGTTTTTT
.,TRBV25-1,TRBJ2-3,TRBD2,CASSEFAGGSTDTQYF,TGTGCCAGCAGTGAATTTGCGGGAGGAAGCACAGATACGCAGTATTTT
.,TRBV20-1,TRBJ2-7,TRBD2,CSAETSGVYEQYF,TGCAGTGCGGAGACTAGCGGAGTCTACGAGCAGTACTTC
.,TRBV18,TRBJ2-6,.,CASSPAGYGANVLTF,TGTGCCAGCTCTCCAGCAGGGTATGGGGCCAACGTCCTGACTTTC
many,TRBV20-1,TRBJ2-7,.,CSAPPPPRGEQYF,TGCAGTGCTCCCCCCCCTCCTAGGGGCGAGCAGTACTTC
many,TRBV7-2,TRBJ2-7,TRBD2,CASSQLAGGPYEQYF,TGTGCCAGCAGCCAACTAGCGGGAGGGCCCTACGAGCAGTACTTC
.,TRBV30,TRBJ2-6,TRBD1,CALDRAGANVLTF,TGTGCCCTCGACAGGGCTGGGGCCAACGTCCTGACTTTC
few,TRBV4-1,TRBJ2-3,.,CASSPTARTDTQYF,TGCGCCAGCAGCCCGACGGCACGCACAGATACGCAGTATTTT
.,TRBV6-2/TRBV6-3,TRBJ2-1,.,CASSPLGGSYNEQFF,TGTGCCAGCAGCCCCCTCGGAGGGTCCTACAATGAGCAGTTCTTC
.,TRBV27,TRBJ2-7,TRBD1,CASSRAGGNEGRW,TGTGCCAGCAGTCGGGCAGGGGGCAATGAAGGTCGTTGG
.,TRBV5-1,TRBJ1-4,TRBD1,CASSLRDSSEKLFF,TGCGCCAGCAGCCTGCGGGACAGTAGTGAAAAACTGTTTTTT
.,TRBV20-1,TRBJ2-7,TRBD2,CSARDMGGPRVEQYF,TGCAGTGCTAGAGATATGGGAGGGCCTAGAGTCGAGCAGTACTTC
.,TRBV12-3/TRBV12-4,TRBJ2-7,TRBD2,CASSPSSGSLHEQYF,TGTGCCAGCAGTCCTTCTAGCGGGAGTCTCCACGAGCAGTACTTC
.,TRBV9,TRBJ2-2,.,CASSVVFDTGELFF,TGTGCCAGCAGCGTGGTTTTTGACACCGGGGAGCTGTTTTTT
.,TRBV24-1,TRBJ2-1,TRBD1,CATSLAPGQGAYEQFF,TGTGCCACCAGTCTTGCGCCGGGACAGGGGGCCTATGAGCAGTTCTTC
few,TRBV11-3,TRBJ2-1,TRBD1,CASSPRRGPYNEQFF,TGTGCCAGCAGCCCTCGAAGGGGGCCCTACAATGAGCAGTTCTTC
many,TRBV4-1,TRBJ1-1,TRBD1,CASSRGDRPNTEAFF,TGCGCCAGCAGCCGAGGGGACAGGCCGAACACTGAAGCTTTCTTT
few,TRBV21-1,TRBJ2-1,.,CASSKPPEGGHGNEQFF,TGTGCCAGCAGCAAACCCCCCGAAGGGGGACATGGGAATGAGCAGTTCTTC
many,TRBV4-3,TRBJ1-4,TRBD1,CASSRDRLATNEKLFF,TGCGCCAGCAGCAGGGACAGGCTTGCAACTAATGAAAAACTGTTTTTT